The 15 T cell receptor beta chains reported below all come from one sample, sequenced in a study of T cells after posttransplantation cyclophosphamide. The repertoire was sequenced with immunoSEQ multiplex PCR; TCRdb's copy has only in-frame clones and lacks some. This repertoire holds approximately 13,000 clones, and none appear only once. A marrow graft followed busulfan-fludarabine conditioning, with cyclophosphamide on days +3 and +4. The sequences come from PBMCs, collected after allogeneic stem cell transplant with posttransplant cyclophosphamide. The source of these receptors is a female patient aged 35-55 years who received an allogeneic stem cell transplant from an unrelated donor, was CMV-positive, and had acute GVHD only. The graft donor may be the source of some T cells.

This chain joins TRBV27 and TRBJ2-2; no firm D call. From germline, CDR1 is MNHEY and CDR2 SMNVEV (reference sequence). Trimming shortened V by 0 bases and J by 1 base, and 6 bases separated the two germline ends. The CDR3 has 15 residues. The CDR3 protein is CASSLSGRNTGELFF. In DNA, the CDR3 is TGTGCCAGCAGTTTATCTGGTAGGAACACCGGGGAGCTGTTTTTT.

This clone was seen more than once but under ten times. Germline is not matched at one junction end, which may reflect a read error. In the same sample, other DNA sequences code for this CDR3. The CDR3, as DNA: TGTGCGAGCAGCCTGACAGGGGTGATCGGGGAGCTGTTTTTT. Its translation: CASSLTGVIGELFF. The rearrangement joins TRBV7-3 to TRBJ2-2; 8 nucleotides line up with TRBD1. The CDR3 contains 14 residues. The germline gives CDR1 SGHTA, CDR2 FQGTGA.

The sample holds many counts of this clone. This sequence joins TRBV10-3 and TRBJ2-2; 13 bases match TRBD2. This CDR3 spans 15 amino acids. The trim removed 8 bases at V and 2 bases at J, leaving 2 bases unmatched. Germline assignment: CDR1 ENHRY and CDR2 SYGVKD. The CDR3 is CAIGLAGDNTGELFF. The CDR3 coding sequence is TGTGCCATCGGACTAGCGGGAGATAACACCGGGGAGCTGTTTTTT.

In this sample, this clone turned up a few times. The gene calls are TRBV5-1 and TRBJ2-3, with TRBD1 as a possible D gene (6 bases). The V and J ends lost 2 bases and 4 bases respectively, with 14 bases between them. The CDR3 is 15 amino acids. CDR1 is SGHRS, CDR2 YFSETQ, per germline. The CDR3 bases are TGCGCCAGCAGCTTACAGGGATGGCGCGCAGATACGCAGTATTTT. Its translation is CASSLQGWRADTQYF.

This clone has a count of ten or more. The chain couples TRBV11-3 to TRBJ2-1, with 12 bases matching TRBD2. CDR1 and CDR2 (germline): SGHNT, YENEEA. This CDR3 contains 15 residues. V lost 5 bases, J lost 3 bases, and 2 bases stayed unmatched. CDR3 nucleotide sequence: TGTGCCAGCAGCGAGACTAGCGGGAGCTACAATGAGCAGTTCTTC. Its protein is CASSETSGSYNEQFF. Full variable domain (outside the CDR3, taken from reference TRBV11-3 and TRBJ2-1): EAGVVQSPRYKIIEKKQPVAFWCNPISGHNTLYWYLQNLGQGPELLIRYENEEAVDDSQLPKDRFSAERLKGVDSTLKIQPAELGDSAVYLCASSETSGSYNEQFFGPGTRLTVL.

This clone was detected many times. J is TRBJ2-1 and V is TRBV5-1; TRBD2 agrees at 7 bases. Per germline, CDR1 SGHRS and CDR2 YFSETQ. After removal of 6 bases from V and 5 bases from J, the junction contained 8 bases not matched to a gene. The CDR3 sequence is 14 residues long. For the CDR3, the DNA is TGCGCCAGCACCCCAGCGGGGATCCACAATGAGCAGTTCTTC. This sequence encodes CASTPAGIHNEQFF. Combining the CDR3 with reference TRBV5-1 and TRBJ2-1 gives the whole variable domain KAGVTQTPRYLIKTRGQQVTLSCSPISGHRSVSWYQQTPGQGLQFLFEYFSETQRNKGNFPGRFSGRQFSNSRSEMNVSTLELGDSALYLCASTPAGIHNEQFFGPGTRLTVL.

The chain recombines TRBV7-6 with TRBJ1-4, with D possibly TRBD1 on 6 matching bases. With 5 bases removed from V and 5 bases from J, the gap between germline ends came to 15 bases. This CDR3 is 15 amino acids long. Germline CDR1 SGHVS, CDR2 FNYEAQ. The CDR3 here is CASSEETGANEKLFF. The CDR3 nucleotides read TGTGCCAGCAGCGAAGAGACAGGTGCAAATGAAAAACTGTTTTTT.

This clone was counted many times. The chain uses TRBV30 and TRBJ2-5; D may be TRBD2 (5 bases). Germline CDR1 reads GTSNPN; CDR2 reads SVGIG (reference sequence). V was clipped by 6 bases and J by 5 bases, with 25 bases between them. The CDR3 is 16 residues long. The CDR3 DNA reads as TGTGCCTGTGACGCATGGAGGATCATCGTCGACGAGACCCAGTACTTC. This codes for CACDAWRIIVDETQYF.

The CDR3 DNA sequence: TGTGCCAGCAGTTCTCCCCCCACTAGCAGTGAGCAGTTCTTC. Translating it yields CASSSPPTSSEQFF. The V and J genes are TRBV28 and TRBJ2-1, with D possibly matching TRBD2 (6 bases). V gave up 4 bases and J gave up 9 bases, with 16 bases separating them. CDR3 size: 14 residues. In germline, CDR1 is MDHEN, CDR2 SYDVKM.

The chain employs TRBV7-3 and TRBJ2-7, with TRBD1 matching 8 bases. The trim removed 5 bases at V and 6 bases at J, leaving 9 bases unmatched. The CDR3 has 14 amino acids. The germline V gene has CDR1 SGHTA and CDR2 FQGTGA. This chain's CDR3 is CASSLSGQEAEQYF. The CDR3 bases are TGTGCCAGCAGCCTATCGGGACAGGAGGCCGAGCAGTACTTC.

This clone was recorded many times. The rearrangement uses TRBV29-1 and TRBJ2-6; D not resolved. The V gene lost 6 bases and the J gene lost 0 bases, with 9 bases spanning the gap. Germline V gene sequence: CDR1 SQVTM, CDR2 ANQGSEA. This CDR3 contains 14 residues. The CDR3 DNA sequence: TGCAGCGTCAAACTGAACTCTGGGGCCAACGTCCTGACTTTC. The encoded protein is CSVKLNSGANVLTF. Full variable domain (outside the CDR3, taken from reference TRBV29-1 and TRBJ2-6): SAVISQKPSRDICQRGTSLTIQCQVDSQVTMMFWYRQQPGQSLTLIATANQGSEATYESGFVIDKFPISRPNLTFSTLTVSNMSPEDSSIYLCSVKLNSGANVLTFGAGSRLTVL.

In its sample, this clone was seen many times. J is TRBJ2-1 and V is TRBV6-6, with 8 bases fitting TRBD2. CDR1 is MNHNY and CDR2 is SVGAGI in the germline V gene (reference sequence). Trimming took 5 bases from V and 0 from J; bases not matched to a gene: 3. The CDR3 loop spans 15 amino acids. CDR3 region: CASSGGTSSYNEQFF. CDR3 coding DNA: TGTGCCAGCAGTGGCGGGACTAGCTCCTACAATGAGCAGTTCTTC.

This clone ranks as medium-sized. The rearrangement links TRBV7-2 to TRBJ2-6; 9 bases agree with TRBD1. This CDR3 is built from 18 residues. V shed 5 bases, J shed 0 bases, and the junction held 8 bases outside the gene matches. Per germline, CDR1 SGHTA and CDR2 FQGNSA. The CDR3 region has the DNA TGTGCCAGCAGCCCCGGACAGGGGTTGAACTCTGGGGCCAACGTCCTGACTTTC. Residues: CASSPGQGLNSGANVLTF.

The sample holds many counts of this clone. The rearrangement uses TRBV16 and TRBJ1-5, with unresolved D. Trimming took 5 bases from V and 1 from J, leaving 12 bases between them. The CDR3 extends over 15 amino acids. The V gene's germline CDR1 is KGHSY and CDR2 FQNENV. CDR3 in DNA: TGTGCCAGCAGCTTCGACTTTGGGAGCAATCAGCCCCAGCATTTT. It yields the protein CASSFDFGSNQPQHF.

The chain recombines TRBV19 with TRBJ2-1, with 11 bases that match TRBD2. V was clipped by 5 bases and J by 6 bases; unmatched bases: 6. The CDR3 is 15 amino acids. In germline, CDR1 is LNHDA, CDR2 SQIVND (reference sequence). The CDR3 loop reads CASSVRLAGPNEQFF. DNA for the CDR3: TGTGCCAGTAGTGTCCGACTAGCGGGACCCAATGAGCAGTTCTTC.